Included here is one T cell receptor beta chain sequence, with context. This entry comes from a study of OX40 agonist ivuxolimab in advanced cancers. Study-level background: One hepatocellular carcinoma and a couple of cutaneous melanoma patients partially responded.

Trimming shortened V by 2 bases and J by 3 bases, and 6 bases separated the two germline ends. Germline V CDR1 and CDR2: WNHNN, SYGVQD (reference sequence). CDR3 size: 13 residues. Only in-frame clones appear in the TCRdb table, and some are missing; sequencing was by immunoSEQ multiplex PCR. The repertoire holds 37,000 or so clones, with approximately 90% as singletons. This clonotype originated in an adult with an advanced solid tumor such as melanoma, head and neck, liver or kidney cancer. The V call is TRBV10-1, the J call TRBJ2-3; D remains unclear. The sequencing used CD4+ or CD8+ T cells sorted from blood, collected in a trial of the OX40 agonist ivuxolimab. The CDR3 sequence is CASSEGGTDTQYF. Here the CDR3 DNA reads TGCGCCAGCAGTGAGGGTGGAACAGATACGCAGTATTTT.